The subject of this entry is one T cell receptor beta chain. What this receptor recognizes is not known. The input lacks base qualities; no much larger clone sits a single base away. In the germline V gene, CDR1 corresponds to SGHTA and CDR2 to FQGNSA. From the cysteine up to the phenylalanine, the CDR3 has a length of 12 residues. Only CDR3 DNA is held: 36 bases, read in frame from base 1. The library was made by the immunoSEQ multiplex PCR assay. The deep sequencing platform assayed around 10^5 TCR templates per sample. Genomic DNA extracted from sorted T cells was the material used for TCRbeta CDR3 sequencing. The original methods were these. Clonal analysis of TCRbeta CDR3 data was done in the R programming language. Unstimulated samples were compared with post-reaction CFSE-low samples to define alloreactive CD4+ and CD8+ clones. Regulatory or non-regulatory origin of alloreactive CD4+ clones was assigned by matching sequences to the sorted unstimulated Treg and non-Treg repertoires. Held by TCRdb, this immuneACCESS table contains in-frame sequences only and omits some clones. Under half of the omission traces to an unresolved V gene where checked; the cause of the rest is unknown. D and trimming were read from the DNA, whereas the V and J calls and clone size are those reported in that table. This sample has about 120,000 clones in its table, and around 90% of those were observed once. The ten largest clones represent around 1.3% of the sample.

Sorted unstimulated T cells, along with proliferating T cells recovered from mixed lymphocyte reactions, underwent TCRbeta CDR3 sequencing. Fresh whole blood from about 11 HLA-typed healthy donors was used as the source from which PBMCs were isolated. This sample was included in a study of siplizumab effects on memory and regulatory T cells (dated by TCRdb to about 2019). Study-level background: The study examined how the anti-CD2 antibody siplizumab affects alloreactive T-cell subsets in allogeneic mixed lymphocyte reactions built from human PBMCs.

Points the paper makes about the study in general: Sequences below about 10^-5 frequency were poorly captured, so only a minor fraction of alloreactive clones could be mapped to unstimulated subsets. Unstimulated naive T cells appeared more diverse than memory T cells, and naive cells seemed to contribute substantially to the alloresponse. Siplizumab significantly reduced the cumulative frequency of alloreactive sequences traceable to unstimulated CD4+ memory T cells. Among mappable alloreactive CD4+ clones, the Treg-derived fraction averaged approximately 63% with siplizumab versus 25% to 30% in control reactions. A naive or memory phenotype could not be assigned to roughly 75-96% of proliferating CD4+ or CD8+ clones. Whether proliferating Tregs from siplizumab cultures were suppressive was not functionally confirmed.

This clonotype was obtained from a human donor in good health. Sequencing was done on a sample of CD4+ T cells sorted from blood. The chain is made from TRBV7-2 and TRBJ2-5; the D region possibly corresponds to TRBD1 (6 bases align). The end of the DNA fits TRBJ2-7 better, so the J call may be wrong. The CDR3 region reads CASSLDRAEQYF. The nucleotide sequence reads TGTGCCAGCAGCTTAGACAGGGCCGAGCAGTACTTC.